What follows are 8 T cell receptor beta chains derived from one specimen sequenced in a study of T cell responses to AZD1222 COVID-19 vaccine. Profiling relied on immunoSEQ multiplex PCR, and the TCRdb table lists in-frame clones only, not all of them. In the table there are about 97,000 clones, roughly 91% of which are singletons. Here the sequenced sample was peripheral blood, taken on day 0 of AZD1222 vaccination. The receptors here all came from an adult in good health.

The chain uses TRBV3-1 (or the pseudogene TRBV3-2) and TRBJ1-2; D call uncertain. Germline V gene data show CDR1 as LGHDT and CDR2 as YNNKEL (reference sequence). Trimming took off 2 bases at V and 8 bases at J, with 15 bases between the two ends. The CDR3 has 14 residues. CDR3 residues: CASSQKGKFEGYTF. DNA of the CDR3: TGTGCCAGCAGCCAAAAGGGAAAGTTTGAAGGCTACACCTTC.

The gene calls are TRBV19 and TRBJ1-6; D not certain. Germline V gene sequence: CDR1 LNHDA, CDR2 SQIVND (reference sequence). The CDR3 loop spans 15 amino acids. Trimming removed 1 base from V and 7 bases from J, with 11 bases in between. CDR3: CASSIASQQNSPLHF. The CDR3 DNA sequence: TGTGCCAGTAGTATAGCCTCACAGCAGAATTCACCCCTCCACTTT.

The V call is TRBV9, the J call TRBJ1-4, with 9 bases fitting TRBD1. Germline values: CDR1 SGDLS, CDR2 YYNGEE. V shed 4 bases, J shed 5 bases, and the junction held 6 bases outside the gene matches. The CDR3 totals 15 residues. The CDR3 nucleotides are TGTGCCAGCAGCCCCGGCGGGACAGGGAATGAAAAACTGTTTTTT. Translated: CASSPGGTGNEKLFF.

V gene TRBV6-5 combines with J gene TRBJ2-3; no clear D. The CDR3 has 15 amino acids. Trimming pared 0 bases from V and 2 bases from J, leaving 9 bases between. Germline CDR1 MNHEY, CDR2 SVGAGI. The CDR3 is CASSYSSPYTDTQYF. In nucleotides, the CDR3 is TGTGCCAGCAGTTACTCGTCTCCTTACACAGATACGCAGTATTTT.

CDR3 sequence: CASSRRSLNRGVETQYF. CDR3 bases: TGTGCCAGCAGCAGACGATCTTTGAACCGGGGTGTTGAGACCCAGTACTTC. V and J are TRBV9 and TRBJ2-5, with D possibly TRBD2 on 5 matching bases. Trimming shortened V by 4 bases and J by 5 bases, and 24 bases separated the two germline ends. The germline V gene has CDR1 SGDLS and CDR2 YYNGEE. This CDR3 is 17 amino acids long.

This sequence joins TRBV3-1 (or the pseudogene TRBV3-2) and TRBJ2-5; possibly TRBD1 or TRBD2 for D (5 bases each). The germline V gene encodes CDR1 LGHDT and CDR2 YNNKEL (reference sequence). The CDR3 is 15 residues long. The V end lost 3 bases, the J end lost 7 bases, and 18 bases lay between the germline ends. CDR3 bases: TGTGCCAGCAGCCACCTAGGGACGGCCCCTGGGACCCAGTACTTC. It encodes CASSHLGTAPGTQYF.

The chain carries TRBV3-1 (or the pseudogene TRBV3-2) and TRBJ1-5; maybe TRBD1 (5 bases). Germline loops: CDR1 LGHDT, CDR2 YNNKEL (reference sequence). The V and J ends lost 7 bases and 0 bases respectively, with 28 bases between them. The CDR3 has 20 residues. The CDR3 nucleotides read TGTGCCAGCACCTCCGACCCCCCTCATTCGGGGACCAATAGCAATCAGCCCCAGCATTTT. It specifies CASTSDPPHSGTNSNQPQHF.

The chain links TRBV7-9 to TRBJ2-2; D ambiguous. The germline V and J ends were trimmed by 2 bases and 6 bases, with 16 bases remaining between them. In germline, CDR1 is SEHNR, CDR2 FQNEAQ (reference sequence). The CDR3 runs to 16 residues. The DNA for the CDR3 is TGTGCCAGCAGCTTAACTTTAGTGGCCTGGGCCGGGGAGCTGTTTTTT. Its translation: CASSLTLVAWAGELFF.